The 16 T cell receptor beta chains given below trace back to one sample, sequenced in a study of T cell clones after liver transplantation (dated by TCRdb to between 2018 and 2021). Library construction relied on the immunoSEQ multiplex PCR assay. Drawn from immuneACCESS, this table holds only the in-frame rearrangements with V and J called that TCRdb kept. Clones are partly lost; checked studies trace under half to an unresolved V gene and leave the rest unexplained. This sample gives over 45,000 clones in total; about 67% of them show up just once. The ten largest clones represent 9.5% to 10% of the sample. The sequencing used CD4+ T cells from blood, collected approximately 52 months after liver transplant. The origin of the receptors is a human patient who received a liver transplant. After a transplant, the graft donor may have provided part of the T cells.

The chain uses TRBV10-2 and TRBJ2-3; 13 nucleotides match TRBD2. CDR1 and CDR2 (germline): WSHSY, SAAADI. This CDR3 spans 14 amino acids. V dropped 3 bases and J dropped 6; count of bases not matched to a gene: 0. This CDR3 is CASSELAGGDTQYF. The CDR3, as DNA: TGCGCCAGCAGTGAACTAGCGGGGGGGGATACGCAGTATTTT.

The chain has TRBV28 and TRBJ2-5, with D perhaps TRBD1 or TRBD2 (6 bases each). The CDR3 sequence is 13 residues long. CDR1 and CDR2 from the germline V gene are MDHEN and SYDVKM. V was cut by 4 bases and J by 6 bases, with 12 bases left in between. The CDR3, as DNA: TGTGCCAGCAGTTCCGGGGGCTTGAAGACCCAGTACTTC. Its protein product is CASSSGGLKTQYF.

This clone was seen just once. V usage is TRBV7-3 and J usage is TRBJ2-2, with a weak D call TRBD1 (6 bases). The V end lost 1 base, the J end lost 1 base, and 10 bases lay between the germline ends. Germline-derived CDR1 and CDR2 are SGHTA and FQGTGA. The CDR3 runs to 16 residues. CDR3 loop: CASSLNWGLNTGELFF. In DNA, the CDR3 is TGTGCCAGCAGCTTAAATTGGGGGCTGAACACCGGGGAGCTGTTTTTT.

The chain couples TRBV30 to TRBJ2-5, with TRBD2 as a possible D gene (6 bases). The CDR3 has 13 amino acids. Germline V gene lookup returns CDR1 GTSNPN and CDR2 SVGIG (reference sequence). V lost 3 bases, J lost 5 bases, and 13 bases lay in between. In DNA form, the CDR3 reads TGTGCCTGGAGCGAAGGACTATCTGAGACCCAGTACTTC. Translated: CAWSEGLSETQYF.

This CDR3 is CATPWRCNGELFF. CDR3 DNA: TGTGCCACCCCTTGGAGGTGTAACGGGGAGCTGTTTTTT. The chain employs TRBV6-5 and TRBJ2-2; D possibly corresponds to TRBD2 (5 bases). Trimming removed 10 bases at V and 7 bases at J, with 16 bases between. This CDR3 has 13 amino acids. From germline, CDR1 is MNHEY and CDR2 SVGAGI.

The chain combines TRBV7-8 with TRBJ2-7, with 8 positions matching TRBD1. The CDR3 totals 15 residues. The V segment lost 4 bases and the J segment 5 bases; nucleotides outside the gene matches: 10. Per germline, CDR1 SGHVS and CDR2 FQNEAQ. CDR3 loop: CASSYRHDRGHEQYF. The CDR3 coding sequence is TGTGCCAGCAGCTATCGACATGACAGGGGCCACGAGCAGTACTTC.

The J gene is TRBJ2-3, the V gene TRBV9, with D possibly being TRBD2 (5 bases). Germline loops: CDR1 SGDLS, CDR2 YYNGEE. This CDR3 comprises 14 residues. Trimming left V 5 bases short and J 0 bases short, with 10 bases between. In nucleotides, the CDR3 is TGTGCCAGCAGAGGACTTTCTAGCACAGATACGCAGTATTTT. Translating it yields CASRGLSSTDTQYF.

This clone was seen only once. The chain is built from TRBV2 and TRBJ2-7; 9 bases agree with TRBD1. The CDR3 runs to 15 residues. V gave up 6 bases and J gave up 3 bases; unmatched junction bases: 9. Germline CDR1 and CDR2: SNHLY and FYNNEI. CDR3 sequence (DNA): TGTGCCAGCAGCGGAGGACAGGGGAGAAACTACGAGCAGTACTTC. Its protein product is CASSGGQGRNYEQYF.

The CDR3 bases are TGCAGCGTGGAAACAGCGTACCAAGAGACCCAGTACTTC. This gives the protein CSVETAYQETQYF. The genes are TRBV29-1 and TRBJ2-5; no definite D call. Trimming left V 6 bases short and J 0 bases short, with 11 bases between. Germline V gives CDR1 SQVTM, CDR2 ANQGSEA. The CDR3 is 13 amino acids. Looking up the rest from reference TRBV29-1 and TRBJ2-5 gives the full variable domain: SAVISQKPSRDICQRGTSLTIQCQVDSQVTMMFWYRQQPGQSLTLIATANQGSEATYESGFVIDKFPISRPNLTFSTLTVSNMSPEDSSIYLCSVETAYQETQYFGPGTRLLVL.

This clone appeared once. J is TRBJ2-2 and V is TRBV15; 9 nucleotides agree with TRBD2. V trimming: 1 base; J trimming: 6 bases; junction bases outside the gene matches: 6. CDR3 length equals 16 residues. The germline gives CDR1 LNHNV, CDR2 YYDKDF (reference sequence). In nucleotides, the CDR3 is TGTGCCACCAGCAGAGTTGGGACTAGCTTTCCCGGGGAGCTGTTTTTT. Translated: CATSRVGTSFPGELFF.

V and J are TRBV10-3 and TRBJ1-2; 7 positions agree with TRBD1. V lost 5 bases to trimming and J lost 6 bases; unmatched junction nucleotides: 3. CDR3 size: 12 residues. Germline values: CDR1 ENHRY, CDR2 SYGVKD. DNA of the CDR3: TGTGCCATCAGTACAGGGGAGGATGGCTACACCTTC. Residues: CAISTGEDGYTF.

This clone has only one observation. This chain connects TRBV6-1 to TRBJ1-4, with D possibly TRBD1 on 6 matching bases. Trimming removed 6 bases at V and 3 bases at J, with 14 bases between. The V gene's germline CDR1 is MNHNS and CDR2 SASEGT. This CDR3 region has 15 residues. The CDR3 protein is CASREDRPANEKLFF. The CDR3, as DNA: TGTGCCAGCAGGGAGGACAGACCGGCTAATGAAAAACTGTTTTTT.

This chain links TRBV30 with TRBJ2-2; D remains unclear. The CDR3 length is 15 residues. Looked up from germline, CDR1 is GTSNPN and CDR2 is SVGIG (reference sequence). The ends were cut back, 2 bases at V and 3 bases at J, with 13 bases in the middle. CDR3 amino acids: CAWSWWGRDTGELFF. The CDR3, as DNA: TGTGCCTGGAGTTGGTGGGGAAGGGACACCGGGGAGCTGTTTTTT.

J is TRBJ1-2 and V is TRBV28, with a tentative D call TRBD1 (6 bases). Looked up from germline, CDR1 is MDHEN and CDR2 is SYDVKM. CDR3 length: 16 amino acids. V lost 1 base and J 3 bases, leaving 15 bases between the germline ends. This chain's CDR3 is CASSLSWGAPYYGYTF. The CDR3 bases are TGTGCCAGCAGTTTATCCTGGGGGGCGCCTTACTATGGCTACACCTTC.

In its sample, this clone was seen a few times. The genes are TRBV4-1 and TRBJ2-2; 10 bases match TRBD1. Germline-derived CDR1 and CDR2 are MGHRA and YSYEKL. After removal of 2 bases from V and 6 bases from J, the junction contained 24 bases not matched to a gene. This CDR3 spans 22 amino acids. The CDR3 nucleotides read TGCGCCAGCAGCCAAAAATCGGCTTCCGGCCTTTGGGGACAGGGGAGGGCCGGGGAGCTGTTTTTT. It yields the protein CASSQKSASGLWGQGRAGELFF.

The V and J genes are TRBV10-3 and TRBJ2-7; TRBD2 is a possible D gene (6 bases). The germline V gene has CDR1 ENHRY and CDR2 SYGVKD. Trimming removed 6 bases from V and 2 bases from J, with 14 bases in between. The CDR3 sequence is 14 residues long. CDR3 residues: CAIRSVGGPYEQYF. The CDR3 DNA reads as TGTGCCATCAGGAGTGTGGGGGGTCCCTACGAGCAGTACTTC.